What follows are 16 T cell receptor beta chains derived from one specimen sequenced in a study. The sorted Tregs were CD4+CD25+CD127-/low cells. One entry per CDR3 protein results from TCRdb running MiXCR on the 5' RACE reads. The sample includes about 32,000 distinct CDR3 sequences, 27% of them seen just once. Sample: tumor-infiltrating Tregs sorted from the breast tumor. The receptors were sampled from a female donor with breast cancer.

By its share, this clonotype is medium-sized. J is TRBJ2-6 and V is TRBV15; 7 nucleotides match TRBD1. There are 16 residues in the CDR3. Looked up from germline, CDR1 is LNHNV and CDR2 is YYDKDF (reference sequence). V lost 6 bases to trimming and J lost 0 bases; unmatched junction nucleotides: 5. The CDR3 sequence: CATRGDRSSGANVLTF. CDR3 coding DNA: TGTGCCACCAGGGGGGACAGAAGCTCTGGGGCCAACGTCCTGACTTTC.

Ten or more counts support this clonotype. The chain combines TRBV7-9 with TRBJ2-1; possible D gene TRBD2, 5 bases. Trimming left V 2 bases short and J 8 bases short, with 16 bases between. The CDR3 runs to 15 residues. The germline gives CDR1 SEHNR, CDR2 FQNEAQ (reference sequence). The CDR3 region is CASSLRGLQGDEQFF. The CDR3 nucleotides are TGTGCCAGCAGCTTAAGAGGACTCCAAGGCGATGAGCAGTTCTTC.

In this sample, this clonotype turned up once. Being one base from a much bigger clone, this may be a read error. This chain connects TRBV7-3 to TRBJ2-1; TRBD1 might be the D (6 bases). CDR3 length equals 15 residues. V was clipped by 5 bases and J by 10 bases, with 21 bases between them. CDR1 is SGHTA and CDR2 is FQGTGA in the germline V gene. The CDR3 here is CASSMTGTTMKEQFF. The CDR3 region has the DNA TGTGCCAGCAGCATGACAGGAACCACAATGAAGGAGCAGTTCTTC. Based on the CDR3 plus reference TRBV7-3 and TRBJ2-1, the full variable domain is GAGVSQTPSNKVTEKGKYVELRCDPISGHTALYWYRQSLGQGPEFLIYFQGTGAADDSGLPNDRFFAVRPEGSVSTLKIQRTERGDSAVYLCASSMTGTTMKEQFFGPGTRLTVL.

There are a few counts of this clonotype. Possible read error: a much larger clone is one base away. This chain uses TRBV7-9 with TRBJ2-5, with TRBD1 identical over 8 bases. The length of the CDR3 is 15 residues. The V gene's germline CDR1 is SEHNR and CDR2 FQNEAQ (reference sequence). The DNA of the CDR3 is TGTGTCAGCAACATACAGGGGGGCCGACAAGAGACCCAGTACTTC. It yields the protein CVSNIQGGRQETQYF.

In this sample, this clonotype turned up a few times. The chain is built from TRBV11-2 and TRBJ2-7, with D perhaps given as TRBD1 or TRBD2 (5 bases each). The CDR3 covers 16 residues. The germline V gene encodes CDR1 SGHAT and CDR2 FQNNGV. The V gene lost 2 bases and the J gene lost 2 bases, with 16 bases spanning the gap. The CDR3 DNA follows: TGTGCCAGCAGCTTATCCGGGACCAACCCTACCTACGAGCAGTACTTC. Residues: CASSLSGTNPTYEQYF.

There are many counts of this clonotype. The chain has TRBV30 and TRBJ2-1; D is possibly TRBD1 or TRBD2 (7 bases each). Trimming took 1 base from V and 9 from J, leaving 16 bases between them. The CDR3 length is 14 residues. From germline, CDR1 is GTSNPN and CDR2 SVGIG (reference sequence). CDR3 nucleotides: TGTGCCTGGAGTGAGGGGGCGGGAGTCCTTGAGCAGTTCTTC. Translated: CAWSEGAGVLEQFF.

Judged by abundance, this clonotype is medium-sized. This chain uses TRBV20-1 with TRBJ1-1, with D unclear. Germline V gene data show CDR1 as DFQATT and CDR2 as SNEGSKA (reference sequence). The CDR3 covers 11 residues. V was cut by 6 bases and J by 0 bases, with 5 bases left in between. The CDR3 DNA reads as TGCAGTGCCAGGTTGAACACTGAAGCTTTCTTT. This translates into CSARLNTEAFF.

This clonotype was seen repeatedly, ten times or more. The V and J genes are TRBV28 and TRBJ2-7, with TRBD1 identical over 7 bases. Germline assignment: CDR1 MDHEN and CDR2 SYDVKM. The CDR3 has 15 amino acids. With 4 bases clipped from V and 3 bases from J, the junction kept 9 bases outside the gene matches. This CDR3 reads CASSSPTGTSYEQYF. CDR3 nucleotides: TGTGCCAGCAGTTCCCCGACAGGGACCAGCTACGAGCAGTACTTC.

This clonotype was seen ten or more times. The V and J genes are TRBV6-1 and TRBJ2-2, with D uncertain. There are 15 residues in the CDR3. CDR1 and CDR2 (germline): MNHNS, SASEGT. V was trimmed by 5 bases and J by 3 bases, leaving 13 bases between them. The CDR3 DNA follows: TGTGCCAGCAGTCCATCGTCCCTCTACACCGGGGAGCTGTTTTTT. It encodes CASSPSSLYTGELFF.

The chain is built from TRBV5-1 and TRBJ2-7; D ambiguous. This CDR3 region has 16 residues. V shed 0 bases and J shed 5 bases, with 18 bases lying between them. Germline lookup yields CDR1 SGHRS and CDR2 YFSETQ. DNA of the CDR3: TGCGCCAGCAGCTTGGACTCCTGGAAAGTCCCCCACGAGCAGTACTTC. It is translated as CASSLDSWKVPHEQYF.

Many counts were recorded for this clonotype. The V gene is TRBV3-1, the J gene TRBJ2-3; D call uncertain. The CDR3 is 11 residues long. V was shortened by 1 base and J by 8 bases, with 4 bases between the two germline ends. Germline V lookup: CDR1 LGHDT, CDR2 YNNKEL (reference sequence). CDR3 sequence: CASSQVGTQYF. The CDR3 coding sequence is TGTGCCAGCAGCCAAGTGGGTACGCAGTATTTT.

This clonotype was found a few times. The V gene is TRBV29-1, the J gene TRBJ2-1; TRBD2 matches 9 bases. The CDR3 contains 14 residues. Germline values: CDR1 SQVTM, CDR2 ANQGSEA. V was pared by 8 bases and J by 5 bases, with 10 bases of the junction left unmatched. In DNA form, the CDR3 reads TGCAGCACCCTCCTAGCGGGATTGGACAATGAGCAGTTCTTC. This codes for CSTLLAGLDNEQFF.

V gene TRBV4-1 combines with J gene TRBJ1-1; D is possibly TRBD1 (5 bases). Germline V gene data show CDR1 as MGHRA and CDR2 as YSYEKL. This CDR3 spans 15 amino acids. The V gene lost 1 base and the J gene lost 1 base, with 10 bases spanning the gap. This CDR3 is CASSQGGGGNTEAFF. In DNA form, the CDR3 reads TGCGCCAGCAGCCAAGGGGGGGGGGGGAACACTGAAGCTTTCTTT.

CDR3 region: CASSKNRGSYEQYF. Here the CDR3 DNA reads TGTGCCAGCAGTAAGAACAGGGGCTCCTACGAGCAGTACTTC. The chain employs TRBV12-3 or TRBV12-4 and TRBJ2-7, with TRBD1 identical over 7 bases. The J segment lost 0 bases and the V segment lost 5 bases, leaving 4 bases of the junction unmatched. The CDR3 runs 14 residues.

Concerning this clonotype: It may be a read error: a sequence one base away is much more abundant. The rearrangement links TRBV6-5 to TRBJ1-5; D gene unclear. This CDR3 region has 15 residues. The germline V gene has CDR1 MNHEY and CDR2 SVGAGI. The CDR3 DNA sequence: TGTGCCGGCAGGCCAGCCGGGGTTAGCAATCAGCCCCAGCATTTT. The encoded protein is CAGRPAGVSNQPQHF.

The gene calls are TRBV5-1 and TRBJ2-1; 9 positions agree with TRBD2. The CDR3 is 15 amino acids. Trimming at V came to 4 bases and at J to 0 bases, leaving 2 bases not matched to a gene. Germline V lookup: CDR1 SGHRS, CDR2 YFSETQ. CDR3 coding DNA: TGCGCCAGCAGCAGTAGCGGGAGCTCCTACAATGAGCAGTTCTTC. As protein: CASSSSGSSYNEQFF.